Ten or more counts support the clone carrying this T cell receptor (beta chain). These data are taken from a study of molecular identifiers for immune sequencing clone quantification. The CDR3 runs 12 residues. The V end lost 6 bases, the J end lost 6 bases, and 12 bases lay between the germline ends. The germline V gene encodes CDR1 MDHEN and CDR2 SYDVKM. MiXCR, run by TCRdb on the PCR reads, gives a single entry per CDR3 protein. The data contain some 590,000 distinct CDR3 sequences, roughly 25% of them singletons. The origin of this receptor is a human donor in good health. Some libraries in this study had Jurkat cell RNA spiked in. Input material: naive CD8+ T cells from blood, with Jurkat cell RNA spiked in. The subset denotes: FACS-sorted CD8+CD4-CCR7+CD45RA+ naive T cells. The chain carries TRBV28 and TRBJ2-7; possible D gene TRBD1, 6 bases. The CDR3 here is CASSSQGPEQYF. CDR3 coding DNA: TGTGCCAGCAGCTCACAGGGTCCCGAGCAGTACTTC.